The text below deals with one TCR beta chain. Deletions cut 3 bases from V and 6 bases from J, with 12 bases between. The CDR3 has 13 amino acids. Germline loops: CDR1 KGHSH, CDR2 LQKENI. This sample was taken from a study of blood T cell repertoires in COVID-19. Study-wide context: The cDNA or gDNA used as material had been derived from T cells, B-cell-depleted T cells, or PBMCs.

Libraries were prepared by immunoSEQ multiplex PCR; TCRdb keeps only in-frame clonotypes and omits some of them. The data contain about 410,000 clones, approximately 89% of them singletons. V usage is TRBV18 and J usage is TRBJ2-7; D not resolved. Sequencing was done on a sample of PBMCs or T cells enriched from blood (not recorded which). The receptor was derived from a woman in her thirties who had recovered from COVID-19. This CDR3 is CASSPRVSGEQYF. CDR3 sequence (DNA): TGTGCCAGCTCACCTCGTGTCTCGGGCGAGCAGTACTTC.